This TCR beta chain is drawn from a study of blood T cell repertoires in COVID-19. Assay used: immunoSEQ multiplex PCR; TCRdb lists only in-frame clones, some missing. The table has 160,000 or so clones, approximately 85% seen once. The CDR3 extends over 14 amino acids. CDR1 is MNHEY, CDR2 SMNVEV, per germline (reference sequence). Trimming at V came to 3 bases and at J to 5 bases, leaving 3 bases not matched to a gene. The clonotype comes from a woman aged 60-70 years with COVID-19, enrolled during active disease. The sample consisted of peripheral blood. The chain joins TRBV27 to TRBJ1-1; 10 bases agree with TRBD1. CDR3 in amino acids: CASSLGQGRTEAFF. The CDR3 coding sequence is TGTGCCAGCAGTTTGGGACAGGGGAGGACTGAAGCTTTCTTT.